This TCR beta chain derives from a study of graft-versus-host responses after intestinal transplantation. Study-level information: Recipients were given multivisceral, liver-intestinal, or isolated intestinal transplants. Study-level results: Circulating GvH clone levels at their peak were associated with HvG declines (early post-transplant). The authors found GvH clones in recipient marrow, some appearing first in ileum or blood.

V gave up 5 bases and J gave up 4 bases; unmatched junction bases: 7. The CDR3 covers 14 residues. Germline V gives CDR1 SEHNR, CDR2 FQNEAQ (reference sequence). Regarding this clone: No antigen is known for it.

Method: immunoSEQ multiplex PCR; TCRdb's copy keeps in-frame clones and lacks some. The sample gives roughly 50,000 clones, 85% to 95% of which show up once; roughly 2.5% is in the top ten. The rearrangement links TRBV7-9 to TRBJ1-1; 7 nucleotides align to TRBD1. The source is a human donor who was the organ donor for an intestinal transplant. Sequenced material: unstimulated CD4+ T cells sorted from spleen or lymph node cells, taken before transplant. CDR3 coding DNA: TGTGCCAGCAGCCGTGACAGGGTGGGCACTGAAGCTTTCTTT. Translating it yields CASSRDRVGTEAFF.